The present T cell receptor (beta chain) was sequenced within a study of blood T cell repertoires in COVID-19 (dated by TCRdb to the early 2020s). In the study overall: Collaborator samples came from the United States, Italy and Spain and covered acute and convalescent phases of COVID-19. The material from the prospective study consisted of cDNA or gDNA derived from T cells, B-cell-depleted T cells, or PBMCs. The dataset comprised deeply sampled blood TCRbeta repertoires from subjects exposed to, actively infected with, or recovered from COVID-19. The repertoires were released in a freely available public database intended as a resource for research on the immune response to SARS-CoV-2. The samples were drawn from the first 160 participants of the ongoing ImmuneRACE study and from 1,254 subjects provided by 6 global collaborators. Sample metadata almost always included a de-identified subject ID, COVID-19 status, age in years and sex. Where available, HLA class I and class II types were obtained from metadata supplied by the sample provider rather than from assay-based typing.

One collaborating source in Seattle enrolled patients while the patients were actively infected and followed the patients over time throughout the course of disease. Each collaborating institution followed its own protocols to collect whole blood in K2EDTA tubes. For TCRbeta analysis, collaborator samples were shipped as frozen whole blood, as isolated PBMCs, or as DNA extracted from either sample type. The investigation overall reported the following: How much clinical and demographic metadata was included differed by source and by participant, and the metadata was provided uncurated.

Notes on this clone: The antigen this receptor binds is unknown. The sample holds no much larger clone one base away, and base qualities are not on file.

CDR1 SGHTA and CDR2 FQGTGA were looked up in the germline V gene. The junction shows trimming of 3 bases on V and 0 bases on J, plus 9 bases between the germline ends. Spanning cysteine to phenylalanine, the CDR3 consists of 15 amino acids. Only CDR3 DNA remains: 45 bases, in frame from the first base. The immunoSEQ Assay, a bias-controlled multiplex PCR, was used to amplify TCRbeta CDR3 regions from genomic DNA. Concerning the study's data processing: The number of nucleated cells in each sample was estimated from the amplification of reference gene primers within the assay. To quantify the absolute abundance of each unique TCRbeta CDR3 rearrangement, sequence reads were collapsed and filtered. Productive Simpson clonality was computed per sample as the square root of Simpson's diversity index over productive rearrangements. Here the immuneACCESS table is served through TCRdb, limited to in-frame sequences with V and J called. Missing clones are a known gap in these copies; in checked studies unresolved V genes cover under half, and the rest lacks a known reason. That table supplies the V and J calls and clone size; D and trimming were determined from the DNA. The sample table records tens of thousands of clones; 87% of these occur just once. The ten largest account for around 3.5% of the sample.

In this chain, TRBV7-3 is recombined with TRBJ2-1, with TRBD2 perhaps the D gene, on 5 matching bases. The receptor was derived from a woman in her 50s with COVID-19, enrolled during active disease. The sequencing input was peripheral blood. CDR3 sequence: CASSLRASSYNEQFF. Here is the DNA: TGTGCCAGCAGCTTGAGGGCGAGCTCCTACAATGAGCAGTTCTTC. The variable domain in full, with residues beyond the CDR3 obtained from the reference TRBV7-3 and TRBJ2-1 genes, is GAGVSQTPSNKVTEKGKYVELRCDPISGHTALYWYRQSLGQGPEFLIYFQGTGAADDSGLPNDRFFAVRPEGSVSTLKIQRTERGDSAVYLCASSLRASSYNEQFFGPGTRLTVL.